In this sample, the clone carrying this TCR beta chain turned up once. In the PCR, 60 Vbeta and 13 Jbeta primers were used. Only in-frame clones appear in the TCRdb table, and some are missing; sequencing was by immunoSEQ multiplex PCR. The sample lists roughly 97,000 clones; 81% were seen once. This entry comes from a study of cytomegalovirus exposure and HLA in healthy donors. The CDR3 totals 13 residues. CDR1 and CDR2 (germline): MDHEN, SYDVKM. Trimming cost V 10 bases and J 5 bases; bases outside gene matches: 4. The chain uses TRBV28 and TRBJ2-1; TRBD2 agrees at 11 bases. The origin of this receptor is a man aged 35 to 55 in good health and CMV-seropositive. What was sequenced was PBMCs. CDR3 sequence reads: CATGTSGNNEQFF. CDR3 nucleotide sequence: TGTGCCACCGGGACTAGCGGCAACAATGAGCAGTTCTTC.